The 14 T cell receptor beta chains given below trace back to one sample, sequenced in a study of blood T cells in healthy people across ages. The second PCR ran roughly 6 to 11 cycles with a sample-barcoded 5' primer and J-beta primers. TCRdb reprocessed the 5' RACE reads via MiXCR and lists one record per CDR3 protein. The sample consists of around 800,000 distinct CDR3 sequences, more than 25% of them appearing once. The same data also went into a second study, on T cells of mothers and their children.

The sequencing input was blood. The origin of the receptors is a boy aged 10-17 years in good health.

This clonotype showed up just a few times. The J gene is TRBJ1-3, the V gene TRBV12-3 or TRBV12-4; D uncertain. CDR3 length: 11 amino acids. The V gene lost 7 bases and the J gene lost 4 bases, with 5 bases spanning the gap. Here the CDR3 DNA reads TGTGCCAGCAAGGGAGGAAACACCATATATTTT. Protein product: CASKGGNTIYF.

This clonotype showed up just a few times. This rearrangement joins TRBV6-4 to TRBJ2-3; possibly TRBD2 for D (6 bases). The CDR3 is 15 amino acids. The germline CDR1 and CDR2 sequences are MRHNA and SNTAGT. The V end was cut by 0 bases, the J end by 4 bases, with 11 bases between. CDR3 residues: CASSDSASVADTQYF. CDR3 DNA sequence: TGTGCCAGCAGTGACTCGGCTAGCGTGGCAGATACGCAGTATTTT.

This clonotype was counted between two and nine times. The chain links TRBV5-1 to TRBJ2-7, with a weak D call TRBD1 (6 bases). In germline, CDR1 is SGHRS, CDR2 YFSETQ. The CDR3 runs to 15 residues. V was cut by 4 bases and J by 0 bases, with 14 bases left in between. The CDR3 DNA reads TGCGCCAGCAGCCCGGCAGGGGTCGCCTCCTACGAGCAGTACTTC. Translated, it gives CASSPAGVASYEQYF.

A few counts support this clonotype. The J gene is TRBJ1-2, the V gene TRBV2; D is uncertain. Germline V gene sequence: CDR1 SNHLY, CDR2 FYNNEI. The CDR3 runs 13 residues. V was shortened by 8 bases and J by 3 bases, with 13 bases between the two germline ends. The CDR3 is CASEAAGYYGYTF. CDR3 sequence (DNA): TGTGCCAGCGAGGCGGCGGGATACTATGGCTACACCTTC.

This clonotype was picked up a small number of times. The rearrangement uses TRBV2 and TRBJ2-2, with 8 nucleotides matching TRBD1. CDR1 and CDR2 (germline): SNHLY, FYNNEI. This CDR3 has 14 residues. The J segment lost 0 bases and the V segment lost 8 bases, leaving 2 bases of the junction unmatched. As DNA, the CDR3 is TGTGCCAGCTCGGACAGGGCGAACACCGGGGAGCTGTTTTTT. This encodes CASSDRANTGELFF.

There are a few counts of this clonotype. This chain's CDR3 is CASSPGRQEKLFF. CDR3 DNA sequence: TGTGCCAGCAGCCCCGGGAGGCAGGAAAAACTGTTTTTT. The J gene is TRBJ1-4, the V gene TRBV7-8; D remains ambiguous. The CDR3 runs 13 residues. The V end lost 5 bases, the J end lost 8 bases, and 12 bases lay between the germline ends. The germline CDR1 and CDR2 sequences are SGHVS and FQNEAQ.

This clonotype appeared a few times. The chain couples TRBV7-9 to TRBJ2-5, with 9 bases fitting TRBD1. The ends lost 2 bases at V and 2 bases at J; junction bases unmatched: 6. The CDR3 has 16 amino acids. CDR1 is SEHNR, CDR2 FQNEAQ, per germline (reference sequence). This CDR3 reads CASSLLEGQGQETQYF. The CDR3 DNA is TGTGCCAGCAGCTTACTGGAGGGACAGGGTCAAGAGACCCAGTACTTC. Using reference TRBV7-9 and TRBJ2-5 for the parts outside the CDR3, the full variable domain is DTGVSQNPRHKITKRGQNVTFRCDPISEHNRLYWYRQTLGQGPEFLTYFQNEAQLEKSRLLSDRFSAERPKGSFSTLEIQRTEQGDSAMYLCASSLLEGQGQETQYFGPGTRLLVL.

This clonotype has only a few counts. The chain joins TRBV27 to TRBJ1-2, with 8 nucleotides matching TRBD1. The CDR3 length is 16 residues. After removal of 2 bases from V and 4 bases from J, the junction contained 9 bases not matched to a gene. Germline values: CDR1 MNHEY, CDR2 SMNVEV (reference sequence). The CDR3 loop reads CASSLRAGGFSYGYTF. CDR3 nucleotide sequence: TGTGCCAGCAGTTTAAGGGCAGGGGGCTTTAGCTATGGCTACACCTTC.

V is TRBV15 and J is TRBJ2-1; 10 nucleotides agree with TRBD2. CDR1 is LNHNV and CDR2 is YYDKDF in the germline V gene (reference sequence). Losses at the gene ends were 4 bases for V and 0 bases for J; bases not matched to a gene: 12. The CDR3 has 19 amino acids. The CDR3 coding sequence is TGTGCCACCAGCACCACCGGGACTAGCGCGTTACTCTCCTACAATGAGCAGTTCTTC. As protein: CATSTTGTSALLSYNEQFF.

The chain uses TRBV12-3 or TRBV12-4 and TRBJ1-6; D is uncertain. V was cut by 5 bases and J by 7 bases, with 12 bases left in between. This CDR3 comprises 14 residues. The chain's CDR3 is CASSLGVGNSPLHF. In nucleotides, the CDR3 is TGTGCCAGCAGTCTCGGAGTCGGGAATTCACCCCTCCACTTT.

This clonotype turned up a few times. The rearrangement links TRBV7-6 to TRBJ2-5; the D gene is possibly TRBD1 (6 bases). TRBJ2-1 explains the end of the DNA better; the J call may be wrong. The CDR3 extends over 16 amino acids. Germline V gives CDR1 SGHVS, CDR2 FNYEAQ. The CDR3 region is CASSLSYRASAMKQFF. CDR3 in DNA: TGTGCCAGCAGCCTTTCCTACAGGGCCTCGGCGATGAAGCAGTTCTTC.

In this sample, this clonotype turned up once. One end of the junction fails to match germline, which may point to a read error. J is TRBJ2-3 and V is TRBV4-1, with 11 bases lining up with TRBD2. Germline V gene lookup returns CDR1 MGHRA and CDR2 YSYEKL. There are 16 residues in the CDR3. CDR3 coding DNA: TGTGCCAGCAGCCAAGAAGGGACTAGCGGAACAGATACGCAGTATTTT. Translating it yields CASSQEGTSGTDTQYF.

The V and J genes are TRBV6-5 and TRBJ1-6; TRBD1 is a possible D gene (5 bases). Germline V gene sequence: CDR1 MNHEY, CDR2 SVGAGI. Trimming left V 2 bases short and J 6 bases short, with 5 bases between. CDR3 length: 13 amino acids. CDR3 in amino acids: CASSYGTNSPLHF. The DNA for the CDR3 is TGTGCCAGCAGTTACGGGACTAATTCACCCCTCCACTTT.

This clonotype was found a few times. The rearrangement uses TRBV20-1 and TRBJ2-5; D not certain. Gene TRBJ2-7 matches the end of the DNA better, so the J call may be wrong. The germline V gene has CDR1 DFQATT and CDR2 SNEGSKA (reference sequence). The CDR3 is 13 amino acids. CDR3 bases: TGCAGTGCTAGCTGGCCACCTTCAAACGAGCAGTACTTC. Residues: CSASWPPSNEQYF.